A single sample gave rise to the 7 T cell receptor beta chains below, sequenced in a study of cytomegalovirus exposure and HLA in healthy donors. The PCR used 60 Vbeta and 13 Jbeta primers. Method: immunoSEQ multiplex PCR; TCRdb's copy keeps in-frame clones and lacks some. The data show over 150,000 clones, approximately 78% seen once. Sequencing was carried out using PBMCs. The receptors shown here come from a woman in her forties or fifties in good health and CMV-seropositive.

This clone appeared a single time. V and J are TRBV4-1 and TRBJ2-2; no clear D gene. CDR1 is MGHRA and CDR2 is YSYEKL in the germline V gene. The CDR3 is 14 amino acids. Trimming left V 1 base short and J 3 bases short, with 6 bases between. In DNA form, the CDR3 reads TGCGCCAGCAGCCAAGGACGGGACACCGGGGAGCTGTTTTTT. Protein product: CASSQGRDTGELFF.

This chain joins TRBV9 and TRBJ2-1; 10 nucleotides agree with TRBD1. Germline CDR1 reads SGDLS; CDR2 reads YYNGEE. This CDR3 is 15 amino acids long. The V segment lost 2 bases and the J segment 6 bases; nucleotides outside the gene matches: 5. The CDR3 DNA sequence: TGTGCCAGCAGCGTCTCGGGACAGGGGTTCAATGAGCAGTTCTTC. Translated: CASSVSGQGFNEQFF.

The V call is TRBV10-3, the J call TRBJ1-2; D unclear. Germline values: CDR1 ENHRY, CDR2 SYGVKD. This CDR3 contains 15 residues. Between the trimmed V and J ends, which lost 0 bases and 7 bases, there was a span of 15 bases. The CDR3 DNA is TGTGCCATCAGTGAGTCTGTGGGCAGAGAGGGTGGCTACACCTTC. Protein sequence: CAISESVGREGGYTF.

The rearrangement links TRBV27 to TRBJ2-6, with 10 positions matching TRBD2. Germline CDR1 is MNHEY and CDR2 is SMNVEV (reference sequence). V was clipped by 5 bases and J by 0 bases; unmatched bases: 7. The CDR3 has 18 amino acids. The chain's CDR3 is CASSTWTSGSSGANVLTF. The DNA of the CDR3 is TGTGCCAGCAGTACCTGGACTAGCGGAAGCTCTGGGGCCAACGTCCTGACTTTC.

The chain combines TRBV9 with TRBJ2-3, with 10 bases that match TRBD1. This CDR3 has 15 residues. The V segment lost 3 bases and the J segment 2 bases; nucleotides outside the gene matches: 3. Germline CDR1 reads SGDLS; CDR2 reads YYNGEE. The CDR3 spells CASSDGTGDTDTQYF. CDR3 in DNA: TGTGCCAGCAGCGACGGGACAGGGGACACAGATACGCAGTATTTT.

As regards this clone: One junction end disagrees with the germline gene, perhaps due to a read error. The rearrangement joins TRBV5-1 to TRBJ2-6; a possible D gene is TRBD1 (5 bases). Germline assignment: CDR1 SGHRS and CDR2 YFSETQ. This CDR3 is built from 15 residues. In DNA, the CDR3 is TGCGCCAGCAGTTTTCTCATCTCTGGGGCCAACGGCCTGACTTTC. Translating it yields CASSFLISGANGLTF. Looking up the rest from reference TRBV5-1 and TRBJ2-6 gives the full variable domain: KAGVTQTPRYLIKTRGQQVTLSCSPISGHRSVSWYQQTPGQGLQFLFEYFSETQRNKGNFPGRFSGRQFSNSRSEMNVSTLELGDSALYLCASSFLISGANGLTFGAGSRLTVL.

The chain has TRBV7-3 and TRBJ2-5, with 9 positions matching TRBD1. The CDR3 runs 13 residues. Trimming took 5 bases from V and 4 from J; bases not matched to a gene: 2. Germline assignment: CDR1 SGHTA and CDR2 FQGTGA. CDR3 residues: CASSRGQGETQYF. In DNA form, the CDR3 reads TGTGCCAGCAGCCGGGGACAGGGAGAGACCCAGTACTTC.